One and the same sample provided the 5 T cell receptor beta chains below, sequenced in a study of blood T cell repertoires in COVID-19. This table comes from immunoSEQ multiplex PCR, and its TCRdb copy is limited to in-frame clones, with some not included. The sample carries hundreds of thousands of clones, 70% to 90% recorded once. Sequenced material: PBMCs or T cells enriched from blood (not recorded which). These receptors were collected from a woman younger than 30 with acute COVID-19.

This chain uses TRBV20-1 with TRBJ1-1; the D is unclear. The CDR3 has 11 amino acids. Trimming removed 5 bases at V and 3 bases at J, with 7 bases between. Germline V gene lookup returns CDR1 DFQATT and CDR2 SNEGSKA (reference sequence). The CDR3 reads CSALGDTEAFF. The CDR3 bases are TGCAGTGCTTTGGGAGACACTGAAGCTTTCTTT.

The V and J genes are TRBV3-1 (or the pseudogene TRBV3-2) and TRBJ2-4, with 7 positions matching TRBD2. V shed 0 bases and J 5 bases; nucleotides not matched to a gene: 10. There are 17 residues in the CDR3. Germline loops: CDR1 LGHDT, CDR2 YNNKEL (reference sequence). CDR3 bases: TGTGCCAGCAGCCAAGATTCCTCGCTAGCGGCTCAAAACATTCAGTACTTC. It specifies CASSQDSSLAAQNIQYF.

This chain joins TRBV5-5 and TRBJ2-3; 9 bases are a match to TRBD1. The CDR3 contains 14 residues. Germline-derived CDR1 and CDR2 are SGHKS and YYEKEE (reference sequence). Losses at the gene ends were 1 base for V and 4 bases for J; bases not matched to a gene: 1. CDR3 sequence (DNA): TGTGCCAGCAGCTTGACAGGGGGCCCAGATACGCAGTATTTT. Translation gives CASSLTGGPDTQYF.

DNA for the CDR3: TGTGCCAGCAGCTTGGCGTCAGGTCATCAGCCCCAGCATTTT. Amino acid sequence: CASSLASGHQPQHF. This chain links TRBV5-6 with TRBJ1-5; no clear D. The germline CDR1 and CDR2 sequences are SGHDT and YYEEEE. Trimming shortened V by 0 bases and J by 5 bases, and 9 bases separated the two germline ends. This CDR3 is 14 amino acids long.

J is TRBJ2-5 and V is TRBV12-3 or TRBV12-4, with D unresolved. This CDR3 has 13 amino acids. Deletions cut 3 bases from V and 4 bases from J, with 9 bases between. This chain's CDR3 is CASSFGSGETQYF. The CDR3 nucleotides are TGTGCCAGCAGTTTTGGGTCGGGAGAGACCCAGTACTTC.